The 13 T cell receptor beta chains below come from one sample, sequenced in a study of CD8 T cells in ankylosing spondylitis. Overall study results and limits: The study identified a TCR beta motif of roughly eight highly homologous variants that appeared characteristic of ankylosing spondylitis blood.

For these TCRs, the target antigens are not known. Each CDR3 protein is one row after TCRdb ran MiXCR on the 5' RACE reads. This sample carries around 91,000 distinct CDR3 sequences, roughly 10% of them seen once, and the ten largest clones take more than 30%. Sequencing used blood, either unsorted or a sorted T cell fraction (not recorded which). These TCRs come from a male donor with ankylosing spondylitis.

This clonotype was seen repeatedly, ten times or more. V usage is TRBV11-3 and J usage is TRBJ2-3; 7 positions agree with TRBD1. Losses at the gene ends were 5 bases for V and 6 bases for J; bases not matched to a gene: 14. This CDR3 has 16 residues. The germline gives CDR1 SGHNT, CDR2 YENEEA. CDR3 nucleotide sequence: TGTGCCAGCAGCCCCGGGACAGACGGCGCGTTGGATACGCAGTATTTT. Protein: CASSPGTDGALDTQYF.

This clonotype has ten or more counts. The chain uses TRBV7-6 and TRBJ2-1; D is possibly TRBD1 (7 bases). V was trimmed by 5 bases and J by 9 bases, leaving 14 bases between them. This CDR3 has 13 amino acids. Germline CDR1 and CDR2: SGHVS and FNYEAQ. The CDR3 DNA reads TGTGCCAGCAGCCCAGGGGGGACCTCTGAGCAGTTCTTC. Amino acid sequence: CASSPGGTSEQFF.

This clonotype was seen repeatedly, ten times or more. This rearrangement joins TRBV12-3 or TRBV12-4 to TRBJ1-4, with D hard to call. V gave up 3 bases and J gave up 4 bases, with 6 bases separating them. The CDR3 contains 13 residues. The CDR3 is CASSFGFNEKLFF. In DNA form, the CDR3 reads TGTGCCAGCAGTTTCGGCTTTAATGAAAAACTGTTTTTT.

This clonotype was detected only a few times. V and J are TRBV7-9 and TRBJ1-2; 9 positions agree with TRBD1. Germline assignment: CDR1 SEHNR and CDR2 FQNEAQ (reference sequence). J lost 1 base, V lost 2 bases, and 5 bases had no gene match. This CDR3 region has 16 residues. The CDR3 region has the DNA TGTGCCAGCAGCTTAACAGGGACAGGGATTAACTATGGCTACACCTTC. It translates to CASSLTGTGINYGYTF.

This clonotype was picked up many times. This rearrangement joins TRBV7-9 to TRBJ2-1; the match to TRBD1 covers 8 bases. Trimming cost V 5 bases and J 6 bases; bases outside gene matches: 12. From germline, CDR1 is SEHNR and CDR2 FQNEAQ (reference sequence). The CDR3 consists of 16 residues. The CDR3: CASSPPKPGGFNEQFF. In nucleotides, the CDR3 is TGTGCCAGCAGCCCGCCAAAGCCAGGGGGCTTCAATGAGCAGTTCTTC.

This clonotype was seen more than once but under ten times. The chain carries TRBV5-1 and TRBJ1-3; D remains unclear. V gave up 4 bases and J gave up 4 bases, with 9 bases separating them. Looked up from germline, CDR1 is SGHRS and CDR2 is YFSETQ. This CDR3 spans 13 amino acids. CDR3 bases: TGCGCCAGCAGCACGGACGGAGGAAACACCATATATTTT. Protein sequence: CASSTDGGNTIYF. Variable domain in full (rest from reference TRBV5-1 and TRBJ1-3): KAGVTQTPRYLIKTRGQQVTLSCSPISGHRSVSWYQQTPGQGLQFLFEYFSETQRNKGNFPGRFSGRQFSNSRSEMNVSTLELGDSALYLCASSTDGGNTIYFGEGSWLTVV.

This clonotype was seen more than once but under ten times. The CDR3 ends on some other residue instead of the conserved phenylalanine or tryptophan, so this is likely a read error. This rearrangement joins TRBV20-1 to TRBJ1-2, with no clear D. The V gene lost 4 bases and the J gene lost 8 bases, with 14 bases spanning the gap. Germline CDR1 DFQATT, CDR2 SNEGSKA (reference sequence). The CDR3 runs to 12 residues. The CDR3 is CSAIGRWEGYTL. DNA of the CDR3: TGCAGTGCTATTGGCAGGTGGGAAGGCTACACCTTA.

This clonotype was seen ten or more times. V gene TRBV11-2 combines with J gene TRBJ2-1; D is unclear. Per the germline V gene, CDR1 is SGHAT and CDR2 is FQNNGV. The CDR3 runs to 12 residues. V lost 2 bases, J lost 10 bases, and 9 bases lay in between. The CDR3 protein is CASSLRDPEQFF. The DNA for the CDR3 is TGTGCCAGCAGCTTACGTGACCCAGAGCAGTTCTTC.

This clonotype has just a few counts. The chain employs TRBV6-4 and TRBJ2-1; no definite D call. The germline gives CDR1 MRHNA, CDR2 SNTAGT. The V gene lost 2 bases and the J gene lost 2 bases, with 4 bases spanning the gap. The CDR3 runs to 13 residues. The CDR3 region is CASSDRAYNEQFF. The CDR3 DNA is TGTGCCAGCAGTGACAGGGCCTACAATGAGCAGTTCTTC.

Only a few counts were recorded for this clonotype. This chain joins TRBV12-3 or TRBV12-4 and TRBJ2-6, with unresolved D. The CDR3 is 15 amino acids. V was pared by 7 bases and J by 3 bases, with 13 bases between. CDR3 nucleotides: TGTGCCAGCAAATTAGGGTTAAGTGGGGCCAACGTCCTGACTTTC. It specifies CASKLGLSGANVLTF.

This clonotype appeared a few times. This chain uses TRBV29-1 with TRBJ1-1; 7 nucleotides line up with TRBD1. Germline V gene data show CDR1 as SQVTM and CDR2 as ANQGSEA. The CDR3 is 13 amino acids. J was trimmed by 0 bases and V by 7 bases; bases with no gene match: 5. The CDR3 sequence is CSASQGMNTEAFF. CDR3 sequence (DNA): TGCAGCGCTTCACAGGGGATGAACACTGAAGCTTTCTTT. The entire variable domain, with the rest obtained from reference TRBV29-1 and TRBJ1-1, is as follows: SAVISQKPSRDICQRGTSLTIQCQVDSQVTMMFWYRQQPGQSLTLIATANQGSEATYESGFVIDKFPISRPNLTFSTLTVSNMSPEDSSIYLCSASQGMNTEAFFGQGTRLTVV.

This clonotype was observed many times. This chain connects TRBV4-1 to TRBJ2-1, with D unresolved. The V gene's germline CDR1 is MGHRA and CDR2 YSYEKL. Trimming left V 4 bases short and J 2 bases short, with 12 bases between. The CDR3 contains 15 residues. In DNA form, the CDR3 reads TGCGCCAGCAGCCTTTCGGACGAAGCCTACAATGAGCAGTTCTTC. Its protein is CASSLSDEAYNEQFF.

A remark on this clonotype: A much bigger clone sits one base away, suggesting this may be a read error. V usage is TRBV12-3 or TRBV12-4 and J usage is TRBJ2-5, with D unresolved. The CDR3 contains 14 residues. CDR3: CASSLVGVQETQCF. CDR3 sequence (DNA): TGTGCCAGCAGTTTAGTTGGGGTGCAAGAGACCCAGTGCTTC.